These 20 T cell receptor beta chains were sequenced from one sample in a study of Ad26.COV2.S vaccination and SARS-CoV-2 variants. Assay used: immunoSEQ multiplex PCR; TCRdb lists only in-frame clones, some missing. The sample lists about 420,000 clones; approximately 88% were seen once. Treatment reported: roughly 20 received Ad26.COV2.S at low or high dose, single or two shots; several received placebo; per-sample allocation not given. Specimen acquisition occurred on day 63 following the initial vaccine or placebo injection. The source material was peripheral blood, sampled in a trial of Ad26.COV2.S vaccine versus placebo. Source of these receptors: a person aged 18-65 years who received the Ad26.COV2.S COVID-19 vaccine or a placebo.

The chain employs TRBV5-4 and TRBJ2-7; D not certain. The CDR3 consists of 13 residues. Germline CDR1 SGHNT, CDR2 YYREEE (reference sequence). V gave up 2 bases and J gave up 4 bases, with 10 bases separating them. The CDR3 DNA sequence: TGTGCCAGCAGCTTATCCACTAATTACGAGCAGTACTTC. Protein: CASSLSTNYEQYF.

The V gene is TRBV19, the J gene TRBJ1-5; D remains unclear. V was shortened by 3 bases and J by 4 bases, with 10 bases between the two germline ends. Germline V CDR1 and CDR2: LNHDA, SQIVND (reference sequence). This CDR3 spans 14 amino acids. The CDR3 reads CASSMSRQNQPQHF. For the CDR3, the DNA is TGTGCCAGTAGTATGTCCCGCCAGAATCAGCCCCAGCATTTT.

V and J are TRBV29-1 and TRBJ2-3, with D tentatively TRBD1 (6 bases). CDR3 length: 15 residues. Germline values: CDR1 SQVTM, CDR2 ANQGSEA. Trimming removed 0 bases at V and 2 bases at J, with 12 bases between. DNA for the CDR3: TGCAGCGTTGAAGATCAGGGGACCCCCACAGATACGCAGTATTTT. Translated: CSVEDQGTPTDTQYF.

This chain links TRBV5-4 with TRBJ2-7, with D maybe TRBD1 (6 bases). This CDR3 spans 14 amino acids. Trimming cost V 0 bases and J 4 bases, with 11 bases left between them. Germline V gives CDR1 SGHNT, CDR2 YYREEE (reference sequence). The CDR3 spells CASSLGGLRYEQYF. The CDR3, as DNA: TGTGCCAGCAGCTTGGGGGGGCTGAGATACGAGCAGTACTTC.

V is TRBV6-2 or TRBV6-3 and J is TRBJ1-1; no clear D. Between the trimmed V and J ends, which lost 3 bases and 1 base, there was a span of 9 bases. Germline V gene data show CDR1 as MNHEY and CDR2 as SVGEGT. This CDR3 contains 14 residues. CDR3 loop: CASSYTLGNTEAFF. CDR3 DNA: TGTGCCAGCAGTTATACGTTGGGGAACACTGAAGCTTTCTTT.

The V call is TRBV10-3, the J call TRBJ1-3, with no clear D. There are 13 residues in the CDR3. Germline V CDR1 and CDR2: ENHRY, SYGVKD. Trimming shortened V by 4 bases and J by 1 base, and 5 bases separated the two germline ends. The CDR3 region is CAISGSSGNTIYF. CDR3 DNA: TGTGCCATCAGTGGTTCATCTGGAAACACCATATATTTT.

This clone was observed once. The chain uses TRBV30 and TRBJ1-2; a possible D gene is TRBD1 (5 bases). The CDR3 runs 13 residues. V was pared by 7 bases and J by 3 bases, with 15 bases between. CDR1 is GTSNPN and CDR2 is SVGIG in the germline V gene (reference sequence). CDR3 residues: CASTTERDYGYTF. The CDR3 DNA follows: TGTGCCTCGACGACAGAGCGTGACTATGGCTACACCTTC.

The chain employs TRBV7-7 and TRBJ1-6; no definite D call. Trimming took off 5 bases at V and 5 bases at J, with 7 bases between the two ends. The CDR3 contains 13 residues. Per the germline V gene, CDR1 is SSHAT and CDR2 is FNYEAQ (reference sequence). The CDR3 loop reads CASSRNNNSPLHF. In DNA, the CDR3 is TGTGCCAGCAGCCGTAACAATAATTCACCCCTCCACTTT.

The V and J genes are TRBV7-2 and TRBJ2-3; D not resolved. The CDR3 totals 15 residues. Germline V lookup: CDR1 SGHTA, CDR2 FQGNSA. Trimming removed 5 bases at V and 0 bases at J, with 12 bases between. The CDR3 is CASSPPGISTDTQYF. CDR3 sequence (DNA): TGTGCCAGCAGCCCACCGGGCATCAGCACAGATACGCAGTATTTT. Complete variable domain (other parts from reference TRBV7-2 and TRBJ2-3): GAGVSQSPSNKVTEKGKDVELRCDPISGHTALYWYRQSLGQGLEFLIYFQGNSAPDKSGLPSDRFSAERTGGSVSTLTIQRTQQEDSAVYLCASSPPGISTDTQYFGPGTRLTVL.

The chain carries TRBV9 and TRBJ2-3, with 8 positions matching TRBD2. Germline lookup yields CDR1 SGDLS and CDR2 YYNGEE. J lost 2 bases, V lost 1 base, and 6 bases had no gene match. This CDR3 is 16 amino acids long. The CDR3 region has the DNA TGTGCCAGCAGCGTATTAGCGGGGCACCACACAGATACGCAGTATTTT. Its translation is CASSVLAGHHTDTQYF.

The rearrangement uses TRBV6-4 and TRBJ2-2; D gene uncertain. The V and J ends lost 4 bases and 7 bases respectively, with 10 bases between them. Germline V lookup: CDR1 MRHNA, CDR2 SNTAGT. This CDR3 region has 13 residues. CDR3 protein: CASSVVGNGELFF. CDR3 in DNA: TGTGCCAGCAGTGTCGTGGGTAACGGGGAGCTGTTTTTT.

J is TRBJ2-3 and V is TRBV30; no definite D call. The V end lost 1 base, the J end lost 4 bases, and 6 bases lay between the germline ends. The CDR3 runs 12 residues. Germline values: CDR1 GTSNPN, CDR2 SVGIG (reference sequence). The CDR3 loop reads CAWSGPPDTQYF. The CDR3 DNA reads as TGTGCCTGGAGTGGACCCCCAGATACGCAGTATTTT.

The rearrangement uses TRBV15 and TRBJ2-7, with 10 bases lining up with TRBD2. The V segment lost 0 bases and the J segment 5 bases; nucleotides outside the gene matches: 4. Germline values: CDR1 LNHNV, CDR2 YYDKDF (reference sequence). CDR3 length: 15 residues. CDR3 sequence: CATSRDLGLANEQYF. The CDR3 coding sequence is TGTGCCACCAGCAGAGATCTGGGACTAGCGAACGAGCAGTACTTC.

The V gene is TRBV5-1, the J gene TRBJ2-3; tentatively, D is TRBD2 (5 bases). Per germline, CDR1 SGHRS and CDR2 YFSETQ. The CDR3 loop spans 14 amino acids. The germline V and J ends were trimmed by 4 bases and 6 bases, with 15 bases remaining between them. CDR3 DNA: TGCGCCAGCAGCATCGGACGGGGTCAGGATACGCAGTATTTT. Its translation is CASSIGRGQDTQYF.

V is TRBV3-1 (or the pseudogene TRBV3-2) and J is TRBJ1-3, with D tentatively TRBD1 (5 bases). This CDR3 has 17 amino acids. The V end lost 1 base, the J end lost 0 bases, and 13 bases lay between the germline ends. Germline V lookup: CDR1 LGHDT, CDR2 YNNKEL (reference sequence). The DNA of the CDR3 is TGTGCCAGCAGCCAAGGGGGCCCAAGGCTCTCTGGAAACACCATATATTTT. Translated, it gives CASSQGGPRLSGNTIYF.

The rearrangement uses TRBV9 and TRBJ1-2; D call uncertain. CDR1 is SGDLS, CDR2 YYNGEE, per germline. The V end was cut by 4 bases, the J end by 1 base, with 11 bases between. The CDR3 is 14 amino acids. This chain's CDR3 is CASSPRVINYGYTF. The DNA for the CDR3 is TGTGCCAGCAGCCCTAGGGTGATTAACTATGGCTACACCTTC.

Comments on this clone: The same CDR3 can be traced to other DNA sequences in this sample. The chain joins TRBV18 to TRBJ2-3; 7 bases match TRBD1. Germline V gene sequence: CDR1 KGHSH, CDR2 LQKENI. This CDR3 region has 14 residues. J lost 4 bases, V lost 3 bases, and 4 bases had no gene match. DNA for the CDR3: TGTGCCAGCTCACCGGGGCAGGGGGCAGATACGCAGTATTTT. Residues: CASSPGQGADTQYF.

V and J are TRBV14 and TRBJ1-3, with D possibly being TRBD1 (5 bases). V was clipped by 0 bases and J by 1 base, with 16 bases between them. The CDR3 contains 18 residues. Germline CDR1 and CDR2: SGHDN and FVKESK. The chain's CDR3 is CASSQDPRDLLSGNTIYF. The DNA for the CDR3 is TGTGCCAGCAGCCAAGATCCCCGGGACCTTCTGTCTGGAAACACCATATATTTT.

This clone has only one observation. The genes are TRBV11-2 and TRBJ1-2; no reliable D call. CDR3 size: 14 residues. V shed 1 base and J shed 7 bases, with 13 bases lying between them. CDR1 and CDR2 from the germline V gene are SGHAT and FQNNGV. In DNA form, the CDR3 reads TGTGCCAGCAGCTTAGTCGCCTCGAGGAGTGGCTACACCTTC. Protein: CASSLVASRSGYTF.

V usage is TRBV7-9 and J usage is TRBJ2-7; D is ambiguous. Germline-derived CDR1 and CDR2 are SEHNR and FQNEAQ (reference sequence). The CDR3 covers 13 residues. The V gene lost 2 bases and the J gene lost 3 bases, with 8 bases spanning the gap. This CDR3 reads CASSLSSGYEQYF. CDR3 bases: TGTGCCAGCAGCTTATCATCAGGCTACGAGCAGTACTTC.